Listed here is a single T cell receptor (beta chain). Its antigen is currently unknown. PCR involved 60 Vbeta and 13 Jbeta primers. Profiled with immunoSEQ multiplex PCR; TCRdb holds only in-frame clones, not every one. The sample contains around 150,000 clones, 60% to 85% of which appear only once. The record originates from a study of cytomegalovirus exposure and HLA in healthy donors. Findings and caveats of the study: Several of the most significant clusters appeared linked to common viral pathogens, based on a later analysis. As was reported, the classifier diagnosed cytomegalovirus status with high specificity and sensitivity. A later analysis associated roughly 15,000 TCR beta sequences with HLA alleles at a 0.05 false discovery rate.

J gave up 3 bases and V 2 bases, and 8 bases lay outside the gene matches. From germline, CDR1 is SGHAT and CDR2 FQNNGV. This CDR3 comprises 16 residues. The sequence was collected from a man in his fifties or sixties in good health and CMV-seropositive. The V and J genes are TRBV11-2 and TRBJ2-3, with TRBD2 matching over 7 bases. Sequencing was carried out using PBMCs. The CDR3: CASSLPRDGGTDTQYF. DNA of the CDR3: TGTGCCAGCAGCTTACCCCGGGACGGGGGGACAGATACGCAGTATTTT.